These T cell receptor beta chains were read from a single sample in a study of PD-1 blockade in classical Hodgkin lymphoma. The method was immunoSEQ multiplex PCR; TCRdb's version includes in-frame clones alone and lacks a portion of them. This sample yields around 16,000 clones, of which approximately 86% are seen a single time; around 0.8% belongs to the top ten. Sequenced input: CD4+ T cells from blood. These receptor sequences come from a human donor with classical Hodgkin lymphoma. Both conserved end residues are part of each CDR3. The D gene is left open where the match is weak. Clone size, where shown, is once, few, many, or a class for clones that have expanded.

d_call	clone_size	v_call	j_call	cdr3_aa	cdr3_nt
.	.	TRBV7-1	TRBJ1-5	CASSAQAYQPQHF	TGTGCCAGCAGCGCACAGGCTTATCAGCCCCAGCATTTT
.	.	TRBV28	TRBJ1-5	CALARGSNQPQHF	TGTGCCCTGGCCCGGGGAAGCAATCAGCCCCAGCATTTT
TRBD2	.	TRBV13	TRBJ2-3	CASSPRLAGVTDTQYF	TGTGCCAGCAGCCCCCGACTAGCGGGGGTCACAGATACGCAGTATTTT
.	.	TRBV18	TRBJ2-7	CASSLLSGSRTYEQYF	TGTGCCAGCTCACTACTAAGCGGATCTCGGACCTACGAGCAGTACTTC
.	.	TRBV2	TRBJ2-7	CASSGQAYEQYF	TGTGCCAGCAGTGGACAGGCCTACGAGCAGTACTTC
.	.	TRBV6-5	TRBJ2-2	CASNKGRNTGELFF	TGTGCCAGCAATAAGGGCCGAAACACCGGGGAGCTGTTTTTT
.	.	TRBV21-1	TRBJ2-7	CASWNAFSYEQYF	TGTGCCAGCTGGAACGCCTTCTCCTACGAGCAGTACTTC
TRBD1	.	TRBV5-5	TRBJ2-4	CASSPRTGGVNIQYF	TGTGCCAGCAGCCCGCGGACAGGGGGCGTCAACATTCAGTACTTC
TRBD1	.	TRBV5-8	TRBJ1-2	CASSFTGAASYGYTF	TGTGCCAGCAGCTTTACAGGGGCGGCTAGTTATGGCTACACCTTC
.	.	TRBV2	TRBJ2-6	CASRWQFTGANVLTF	TGTGCCAGCAGATGGCAGTTCACTGGGGCCAACGTCCTGACTTTC
.	.	TRBV7-3	TRBJ2-1	CASSLKGSHEQFF	TGTGCCAGCAGCTTAAAAGGGTCGCATGAGCAGTTCTTC
.	.	TRBV7-9	TRBJ2-5	CASSIYSQETQYF	TGTGCCAGCAGCATTTACAGTCAAGAGACCCAGTACTTC
.	.	TRBV29-1	TRBJ1-4	CSVEDRGGFGKKLFF	TGCAGCGTTGAAGATCGCGGCGGATTTGGGAAAAAACTGTTTTTT
TRBD1	.	TRBV19	TRBJ1-2	CASKKGQTYGYTF	TGTGCCAGTAAGAAGGGACAGACCTATGGCTACACCTTC
.	.	TRBV27	TRBJ2-7	CASSPNRVSYEQYF	TGTGCCAGCAGCCCCAACAGGGTGTCCTACGAGCAGTACTTC
TRBD2	once	TRBV7-9	TRBJ2-1	CASSLGTSGFREQFF	TGTGCCAGCAGCTTAGGGACTAGCGGTTTTAGAGAGCAGTTCTTC
TRBD2	.	TRBV27	TRBJ2-3	CASSLAIGSGRADTQYF	TGTGCCAGCTCCCTTGCGATAGGTAGCGGGAGAGCGGATACGCAGTATTTT
.	.	TRBV7-2	TRBJ1-4	CASSLAQINEKLFF	TGTGCCAGCAGCTTAGCGCAGATTAATGAAAAACTGTTTTTT
.	.	TRBV9	TRBJ1-3	CASSVAGSGNTIYF	TGTGCCAGCAGCGTAGCAGGATCTGGAAACACCATATATTTT
.	.	TRBV15	TRBJ2-5	CATSRHQGVRGETQYF	TGTGCCACCAGCAGACATCAAGGGGTTAGAGGGGAGACCCAGTACTTC
.	.	TRBV11-2	TRBJ2-1	CASSFRQGIDEQFF	TGTGCCAGCAGCTTCAGGCAGGGGATCGATGAGCAGTTCTTC
TRBD1	.	TRBV19	TRBJ2-3	CASTPGQGPDTQYF	TGTGCCAGTACCCCAGGACAGGGTCCAGATACGCAGTATTTT
TRBD1	.	TRBV11-2	TRBJ2-7	CASSSAATGSSYEQYF	TGTGCCAGCAGCTCGGCAGCGACAGGGAGCTCCTACGAGCAGTACTTC
.	.	TRBV30	TRBJ2-7	CAWSRGYEQYF	TGTGCCTGGAGTCGAGGATACGAGCAGTACTTC
.	.	TRBV15	TRBJ1-1	CATSRDLRTEAFF	TGTGCCACCAGCAGAGACCTGAGGACTGAAGCTTTCTTT
.	.	TRBV11-2	TRBJ1-3	CASKYQGPGNTIYF	TGTGCCAGCAAGTACCAGGGCCCTGGAAACACCATATATTTT
TRBD2	.	TRBV6-6	TRBJ2-3	CASSYSIGGGADTQYF	TGTGCCAGCAGTTACTCGATAGGCGGGGGGGCAGATACGCAGTATTTT
.	.	TRBV21-1	TRBJ2-7	CASSKVQEDLSYEQYF	TGTGCCAGCAGTAAAGTACAGGAAGATCTCTCCTACGAGCAGTACTTC
TRBD1	.	TRBV7-6	TRBJ2-1	CASSPLGTGGLGEQFF	TGTGCCAGCAGTCCCCTTGGGACAGGGGGCTTGGGTGAGCAGTTCTTC
.	.	TRBV6-1	TRBJ1-4	CASASRANEKLFF	TGTGCCAGCGCCTCCCGGGCAAATGAAAAACTGTTTTTT
.	.	TRBV7-9	TRBJ2-1	CASSRPKGAPTSYNEQFF	TGTGCCAGCAGCCGACCTAAGGGAGCGCCAACCTCCTACAATGAGCAGTTCTTC
.	.	TRBV18	TRBJ1-2	CASSPAVANYGYTF	TGTGCCAGCTCACCAGCGGTGGCTAACTATGGCTACACCTTC
.	.	TRBV19	TRBJ1-3	CASSQQGGNTIYF	TGTGCCAGTAGTCAGCAGGGAGGAAACACCATATATTTT
.	.	TRBV28	TRBJ2-5	CASSFPRQGKGQETQYF	TGTGCCAGCAGTTTTCCGCGTCAGGGAAAGGGCCAAGAGACCCAGTACTTC
TRBD1	.	TRBV18	TRBJ1-1	CASSPRQGSTEAFF	TGTGCCAGCTCACCACGACAGGGGTCGACTGAAGCTTTCTTT
TRBD1	.	TRBV11-2	TRBJ1-2	CASSQGQGGNGYTF	TGTGCCAGCAGCCAGGGACAGGGAGGCAATGGCTACACCTTC
.	.	TRBV21-1	TRBJ1-5	CASSPRAGANQPQHF	TGTGCCAGCAGCCCTAGGGCTGGAGCAAATCAGCCCCAGCATTTT
.	.	TRBV7-2	TRBJ1-1	CASSPDGGTYTEAFF	TGTGCCAGCAGCCCTGATGGGGGGACCTACACTGAAGCTTTCTTT
.	once	TRBV5-1	TRBJ1-1	CASSLGDRTNTEAFF	TGCGCCAGCAGCTTGGGCGACAGGACGAACACTGAAGCTTTCTTT
.	.	TRBV4-3	TRBJ2-2	CASSQGNRAGRVNTGELFF	TGCGCCAGCAGCCAAGGCAATCGGGCTGGCAGGGTGAACACCGGGGAGCTGTTTTTT
.	.	TRBV18	TRBJ2-5	CASSPLREETQYF	TGTGCCAGCTCCCCGCTTAGGGAAGAGACCCAGTACTTC